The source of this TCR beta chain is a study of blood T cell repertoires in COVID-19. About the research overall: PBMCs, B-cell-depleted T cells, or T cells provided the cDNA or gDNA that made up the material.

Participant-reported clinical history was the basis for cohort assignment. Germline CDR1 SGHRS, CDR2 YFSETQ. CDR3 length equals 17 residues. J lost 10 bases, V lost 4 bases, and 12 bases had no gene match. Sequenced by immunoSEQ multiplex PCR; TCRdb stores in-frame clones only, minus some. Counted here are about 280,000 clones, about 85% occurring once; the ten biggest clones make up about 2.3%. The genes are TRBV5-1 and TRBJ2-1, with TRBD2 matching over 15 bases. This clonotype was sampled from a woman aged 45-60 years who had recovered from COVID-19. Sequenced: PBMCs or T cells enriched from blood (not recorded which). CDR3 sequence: CASSLGLAGGPDGEQFF. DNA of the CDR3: TGCGCCAGCAGCCTGGGACTAGCGGGAGGCCCCGACGGCGAGCAGTTCTTC.